Following are 30 T cell receptor beta chains from one sample sequenced in a study of early T cells in non-severe SARS-CoV-2 infection. TCRdb analysed the 5' RACE reads with MiXCR anew, one entry per CDR3 protein. The sample consists of some 59,000 distinct CDR3 sequences, around 10% of them appearing once. The source was whole blood, collected at baseline. These receptor sequences come from an adult who was a healthcare worker with PCR-confirmed SARS-CoV-2 infection or an uninfected control (not recorded which).

This clonotype was detected ten times or more. The chain recombines TRBV12-3 or TRBV12-4 with TRBJ2-7; no reliable D call. Trimming removed 5 bases from V and 0 bases from J, with 14 bases in between. CDR3 length: 15 amino acids. CDR3 residues: CASSPRSWNSYEQYF. In DNA, the CDR3 is TGTGCCAGCAGTCCCCGTAGCTGGAACTCCTACGAGCAGTACTTC.

This clonotype was seen more than once but under ten times. This chain links TRBV5-1 with TRBJ2-5, with 7 nucleotides matching TRBD1. The trim removed 4 bases at V and 4 bases at J, leaving 7 bases unmatched. The CDR3 loop spans 14 amino acids. Germline CDR1 is SGHRS and CDR2 is YFSETQ. CDR3 in DNA: TGCGCCAGCAGCCCCGGACCAGGGGGAGAGACCCAGTACTTC. It specifies CASSPGPGGETQYF.

As to this clonotype: The CDR3 does not end in the conserved phenylalanine or tryptophan, so this is likely a read error. The genes are TRBV19 and TRBJ2-1; no clear D gene. There are 14 residues in the CDR3. The ends were cut back, 5 bases at V and 4 bases at J, with 12 bases in the middle. Germline loops: CDR1 LNHDA, CDR2 SQIVND (reference sequence). This chain's CDR3 is CASSPTNGYNEQFY. The CDR3 bases are TGTGCCAGTAGTCCTACCAATGGGTACAATGAGCAGTTCTAC.

The V and J genes are TRBV7-2 and TRBJ2-3, with D possibly being TRBD2 (6 bases). CDR3 length: 16 amino acids. Germline loops: CDR1 SGHTA, CDR2 FQGNSA. V lost 1 base, J lost 0 bases, and 11 bases lay in between. CDR3 in amino acids: CASSLVPTSSTDTQYF. The CDR3 coding sequence is TGTGCCAGCAGCTTAGTGCCGACTAGTAGCACAGATACGCAGTATTTT.

The rearrangement links TRBV7-9 to TRBJ2-1, with 8 bases matching TRBD2. Germline V lookup: CDR1 SEHNR, CDR2 FQNEAQ (reference sequence). This CDR3 is built from 15 residues. V was clipped by 7 bases and J by 4 bases; unmatched bases: 9. The CDR3 reads CASTPGASGYNEQFF. The CDR3 DNA sequence: TGTGCCAGCACTCCTGGGGCTAGCGGGTACAATGAGCAGTTCTTC.

This clonotype was counted many times. V and J are TRBV6-1 and TRBJ2-5; D perhaps matches TRBD2 (6 bases). Trimming left V 10 bases short and J 2 bases short, with 14 bases between. Germline V CDR1 and CDR2: MNHNS, SASEGT. The CDR3 sequence is 13 residues long. The CDR3 reads CATSPEGQETQYF. Written as DNA, the CDR3 is TGTGCCACCTCCCCGGAGGGTCAAGAGACCCAGTACTTC.

This CDR3 is CATATAGSTEAFF. CDR3 bases: TGTGCCACCGCCACAGCAGGGAGCACTGAAGCTTTCTTT. The chain combines TRBV24-1 with TRBJ1-1; D may be TRBD1 (5 bases). Trimming stripped 9 bases from V and 4 bases from J, with 14 bases between. Germline CDR1 and CDR2: KGHDR and SFDVKD. The CDR3 covers 13 residues.

This clonotype was picked up a small number of times. This rearrangement joins TRBV28 to TRBJ2-2; weak D call: TRBD2 (5 bases). CDR1 and CDR2 (germline): MDHEN, SYDVKM. The CDR3 totals 15 residues. Trimming cost V 1 base and J 1 base, with 7 bases left between them. The CDR3 coding sequence is TGTGCCAGCAGTTTATCGGGAAGGAACACCGGGGAGCTGTTTTTT. Translating it yields CASSLSGRNTGELFF.

This clonotype was seen repeatedly, ten times or more. The J gene is TRBJ1-6, the V gene TRBV3-1; no clear D. The V and J ends lost 4 bases and 7 bases respectively, with 14 bases between them. This CDR3 region has 15 residues. Germline V gives CDR1 LGHDT, CDR2 YNNKEL (reference sequence). DNA of the CDR3: TGTGCCAGCAGCCCAGGAGGGCAGGAAAATTCACCCCTCCACTTT. It translates to CASSPGGQENSPLHF.

V and J are TRBV12-3 or TRBV12-4 and TRBJ1-2, with D possibly TRBD1 on 5 matching bases. The CDR3 covers 12 residues. Trimming took 8 bases from V and 8 from J, leaving 15 bases between them. As DNA, the CDR3 is TGTGCCAGCGAGGGACTAAAGGGAGGCTACACCTTC. It encodes CASEGLKGGYTF.

This clonotype was detected only a few times. The V and J genes are TRBV20-1 and TRBJ2-7; D remains ambiguous. The CDR3 sequence is 13 residues long. V shed 0 bases and J shed 3 bases, with 9 bases lying between them. The germline gives CDR1 DFQATT, CDR2 SNEGSKA (reference sequence). CDR3 coding DNA: TGCAGTGCTAGAGATGGGCAGCGCTACGAGCAGTACTTC. This encodes CSARDGQRYEQYF.

This clonotype was seen only a few times. V is TRBV30 and J is TRBJ2-5; D assignment may be TRBD1 or TRBD2 (5 bases each). The germline V gene encodes CDR1 GTSNPN and CDR2 SVGIG (reference sequence). Trimming pared 2 bases from V and 5 bases from J, leaving 12 bases between. The CDR3 covers 13 residues. The CDR3: CAWSPGAIETQYF. The CDR3 DNA reads as TGTGCCTGGAGTCCCGGGGCGATTGAGACCCAGTACTTC. Full variable domain (outside the CDR3, taken from reference TRBV30 and TRBJ2-5): SQTIHQWPATLVQPVGSPLSLECTVEGTSNPNLYWYRQAAGRGLQLLFYSVGIGQISSEVPQNLSASRPQDRQFILSSKKLLLSDSGFYLCAWSPGAIETQYFGPGTRLLVL.

This clonotype was seen a few times. The V and J genes are TRBV11-2 and TRBJ2-1; D possibly matches TRBD1 or TRBD2 (6 bases each). CDR3 length equals 16 residues. Looked up from germline, CDR1 is SGHAT and CDR2 is FQNNGV. V was trimmed by 5 bases and J by 3 bases, leaving 17 bases between them. The CDR3 coding sequence is TGTGCCAGCAGCCAGGGGCGGCTAGCGAACTACAATGAGCAGTTCTTC. It is translated as CASSQGRLANYNEQFF.

This clonotype appeared many times. V and J are TRBV12-3 or TRBV12-4 and TRBJ2-2; no clear D gene. This CDR3 spans 16 amino acids. V lost 0 bases and J 0 bases, leaving 8 bases between the germline ends. The CDR3 reads CASSLATLANTGELFF. The CDR3 coding sequence is TGTGCCAGCAGTTTAGCCACGTTAGCGAACACCGGGGAGCTGTTTTTT.

This clonotype was seen at least ten times. This chain connects TRBV19 to TRBJ1-4, with D possibly TRBD1 on 5 matching bases. V was shortened by 4 bases and J by 0 bases, with 9 bases between the two germline ends. The length of the CDR3 is 15 residues. The V gene's germline CDR1 is LNHDA and CDR2 SQIVND (reference sequence). The CDR3 region has the DNA TGTGCCAGTAGTACAGGGTACTCAACTAATGAAAAACTGTTTTTT. Translation gives CASSTGYSTNEKLFF.

In its sample, this clonotype was seen many times. CDR3 protein: CSARHSPEAFF. CDR3 DNA sequence: TGCAGTGCTAGACATTCCCCTGAAGCTTTCTTT. J is TRBJ1-1 and V is TRBV20-1; D is unresolved. The ends were cut back, 2 bases at V and 6 bases at J, with 7 bases in the middle. The CDR3 length is 11 residues. Germline CDR1 is DFQATT and CDR2 is SNEGSKA (reference sequence).

In its sample, this clonotype was seen a few times. This chain connects TRBV10-3 to TRBJ2-3, with 8 bases that match TRBD2. Germline V CDR1 and CDR2: ENHRY, SYGVKD. This CDR3 comprises 12 residues. V lost 9 bases, J lost 5 bases, and 4 bases stayed unmatched. This chain's CDR3 is CAIGLAGDTQYF. The DNA for the CDR3 is TGTGCCATAGGACTAGCAGGAGATACGCAGTATTTT.

Many counts were recorded for this clonotype. V gene TRBV30 combines with J gene TRBJ2-3; 8 nucleotides line up with TRBD1. Germline loops: CDR1 GTSNPN, CDR2 SVGIG (reference sequence). J gave up 0 bases and V 7 bases, and 9 bases lay outside the gene matches. This CDR3 is 15 amino acids long. CDR3 loop: CASPWDRPSTDTQYF. The CDR3 DNA follows: TGTGCCTCTCCATGGGACAGGCCTAGCACAGATACGCAGTATTTT. Looking up the rest from reference TRBV30 and TRBJ2-3 gives the full variable domain: SQTIHQWPATLVQPVGSPLSLECTVEGTSNPNLYWYRQAAGRGLQLLFYSVGIGQISSEVPQNLSASRPQDRQFILSSKKLLLSDSGFYLCASPWDRPSTDTQYFGPGTRLTVL.

A few counts support this clonotype. The chain recombines TRBV30 with TRBJ1-2; D is unclear. The V end was cut by 5 bases, the J end by 8 bases, with 18 bases between. This CDR3 contains 13 residues. Per germline, CDR1 GTSNPN and CDR2 SVGIG (reference sequence). Written as DNA, the CDR3 is TGTGCCTGGGCCCTGAACTTGATAGGCGGCTACACCTTC. Its translation: CAWALNLIGGYTF.

This clonotype was observed many times. The chain carries TRBV19 and TRBJ1-4; the match to TRBD1 covers 9 bases. The trim removed 6 bases at V and 8 bases at J, leaving 10 bases unmatched. Germline V gives CDR1 LNHDA, CDR2 SQIVND (reference sequence). This CDR3 spans 15 amino acids. The CDR3 sequence: CASRPQVQGAEKLFF. The CDR3 nucleotides read TGTGCCAGTAGGCCGCAAGTACAGGGGGCAGAAAAACTGTTTTTT. The full variable domain, in which reference TRBV19 and TRBJ1-4 provide the parts outside the CDR3, is DGGITQSPKYLFRKEGQNVTLSCEQNLNHDAMYWYRQDPGQGLRLIYYSQIVNDFQKGDIAEGYSVSREKKESFPLTVTSAQKNPTAFYLCASRPQVQGAEKLFFGSGTQLSVL.

This rearrangement joins TRBV10-1 to TRBJ2-6; D perhaps matches TRBD2 (5 bases). The CDR3 length is 14 residues. V dropped 4 bases and J dropped 2 bases, with 6 bases sitting between them. CDR1 and CDR2 (germline): WNHNN, SYGVQD (reference sequence). CDR3 bases: TGCGCCAGCAGTGGCGGGCCTGGGGCCAACGTCCTGACTTTC. This gives the protein CASSGGPGANVLTF.

Worth noting for this clonotype: This may come from a read error, since a much larger clone is one base off. J is TRBJ2-7 and V is TRBV6-5, with D possibly TRBD2 on 6 matching bases. The CDR3 extends over 15 amino acids. V was cut by 6 bases and J by 7 bases, with 22 bases left in between. Germline loops: CDR1 MNHEY, CDR2 SVGAGI. CDR3 DNA sequence: TGTGCCAGCAGGCCGGGACTGGTAGCCACGAGGGAGCAGTACTTC. It is translated as CASRPGLVATREQYF.

This clonotype has at least ten counts. The chain employs TRBV2 and TRBJ2-2; no definite D call. This CDR3 is 15 amino acids long. Per germline, CDR1 SNHLY and CDR2 FYNNEI. Trimming left V 4 bases short and J 4 bases short, with 13 bases between. This CDR3 reads CASSAWRPSTGELFF. The CDR3 region has the DNA TGTGCCAGCAGTGCCTGGCGGCCTAGCACCGGGGAGCTGTTTTTT.

CDR3: CASSQTDRVGEQFF. The CDR3 nucleotides are TGTGCCAGCAGCCAAACCGACAGGGTCGGTGAGCAGTTCTTC. This chain connects TRBV27 to TRBJ2-1; 7 nucleotides agree with TRBD1. The CDR3 sequence is 14 residues long. The V segment lost 6 bases and the J segment 9 bases; nucleotides outside the gene matches: 11. Germline CDR1 and CDR2: MNHEY and SMNVEV (reference sequence).

The gene calls are TRBV20-1 and TRBJ2-7; D is uncertain. This CDR3 spans 12 amino acids. Deletions cut 5 bases from V and 2 bases from J, with 10 bases between. Germline-derived CDR1 and CDR2 are DFQATT and SNEGSKA (reference sequence). The CDR3 region is CSAVDQTYEQYF. The CDR3 DNA reads as TGCAGTGCTGTCGATCAAACCTACGAGCAGTACTTC.

This chain uses TRBV18 with TRBJ2-2; 10 nucleotides line up with TRBD1. The CDR3 runs to 20 residues. Germline values: CDR1 KGHSH, CDR2 LQKENI. Germline trimming cut 4 bases from V and 4 bases from J; bases unmatched to any gene: 18. CDR3 sequence (DNA): TGTGCCAGCTCACGGGGACAGGGGACCGTCCCCGGCTCGGGCACCGGGGAGCTGTTTTTT. Its protein is CASSRGQGTVPGSGTGELFF. Looking up the rest from reference TRBV18 and TRBJ2-2 gives the full variable domain: NAGVMQNPRHLVRRRGQEARLRCSPMKGHSHVYWYRQLPEEGLKFMVYLQKENIIDESGMPKERFSAEFPKEGPSILRIQQVVRGDSAAYFCASSRGQGTVPGSGTGELFFGEGSRLTVL.

This clonotype was counted at least ten times. The chain recombines TRBV7-9 with TRBJ2-1; TRBD2 aligns across 9 bases. The germline CDR1 and CDR2 sequences are SEHNR and FQNEAQ (reference sequence). Trimming took 5 bases from V and 9 from J; bases not matched to a gene: 17. CDR3 length: 17 amino acids. DNA of the CDR3: TGTGCCAGCAGCCCCCGTGAGGCGGGAGGGCCCAGGAGTGAGCAGTTCTTC. The encoded protein is CASSPREAGGPRSEQFF. The variable domain in full, completed from reference TRBV7-9 and TRBJ2-1, reads DTGVSQNPRHKITKRGQNVTFRCDPISEHNRLYWYRQTLGQGPEFLTYFQNEAQLEKSRLLSDRFSAERPKGSFSTLEIQRTEQGDSAMYLCASSPREAGGPRSEQFFGPGTRLTVL.

This clonotype has a count of ten or more. The chain carries TRBV9 and TRBJ1-1, with a possible D match to TRBD1 (5 bases). CDR3 length: 13 amino acids. Germline loops: CDR1 SGDLS, CDR2 YYNGEE. Trimming left V 0 bases short and J 3 bases short, with 6 bases between. The CDR3 coding sequence is TGTGCCAGCAGCGTAGGAGGGGACACTGAAGCTTTCTTT. Protein sequence: CASSVGGDTEAFF.

This clonotype has just a few counts. This chain joins TRBV6-1 and TRBJ2-1; D gene ambiguous. Trimming stripped 0 bases from V and 5 bases from J, with 14 bases between. This CDR3 spans 16 amino acids. Germline V gene lookup returns CDR1 MNHNS and CDR2 SASEGT. The CDR3 DNA follows: TGTGCCAGCAGTGAAGCTATTGGCCAGGCCAACAATGAGCAGTTCTTC. It yields the protein CASSEAIGQANNEQFF.

The chain uses TRBV6-5 and TRBJ1-4; 7 bases fit TRBD1. Germline loops: CDR1 MNHEY, CDR2 SVGAGI. The CDR3 length is 14 residues. Losses at the gene ends were 6 bases for V and 8 bases for J; bases not matched to a gene: 9. The CDR3 DNA is TGTGCCAGCAGGAGACAGGGCGCAAGCGAAAAACTGTTTTTT. Translated: CASRRQGASEKLFF.